The rows below give T cell receptor beta chains drawn from one sample of a study of OX40 agonist ivuxolimab in advanced cancers. Generated by immunoSEQ multiplex PCR, the TCRdb table keeps only in-frame clones and is missing some. The sample contains roughly 11,000 clones, approximately 78% of which appear only once. The starting material was CD4+ or CD8+ T cells sorted from blood, obtained in a trial of the OX40 agonist ivuxolimab. The receptors here all came from an adult with an advanced solid tumor such as melanoma, head and neck, liver or kidney cancer. Each CDR3 is given with its conserved first and last residue. Each record gives: V gene, clone size, CDR3 length, J gene, CDR3 protein. Where a row states a size, it is once, few, many or the class of an expanded clone; other rows omit it.

>TRBV2|few|10|TRBJ1-2
CARDRGGYTF
>TRBV30|NA|16|TRBJ1-1
CAWTGSGTGANTEAFF
>TRBV10-3|NA|15|TRBJ2-1
CAISVTSGDYNEQFF
>TRBV6-1|NA|11|TRBJ2-1
CASSEAWSQFF
>TRBV11-3|medium-sized|13|TRBJ2-2
CASSLIPGAELFF
>TRBV7-3|NA|15|TRBJ1-2
CASSPDGGTAYGYTF
>TRBV5-5|NA|14|TRBJ2-7
CASSKEREYYEQYF
>TRBV27|NA|14|TRBJ2-5
CASSFGTSQETQYF
>TRBV4-2|NA|14|TRBJ2-7
CASSQPRDAYEQYF
>TRBV7-9|NA|14|TRBJ2-5
CASSLASHRETQYF
>TRBV6-5|NA|14|TRBJ2-7
CASSYTQGAYEQYF
>TRBV19|NA|17|TRBJ1-6
CASSIVGDRVWYSPLHF
>TRBV2|few|15|TRBJ2-7
CASSELPGGNYEQYF
>TRBV6-6|NA|15|TRBJ2-3
CASTQGAEGVDTQYF
>TRBV6-5|NA|14|TRBJ2-7
CASSYSSSSYEQYF
>TRBV6-5|NA|14|NA
CASGATEQAYEQYF
>TRBV7-8|NA|16|TRBJ2-3
CASSLAGLADTDTQYF
>TRBV11-2|NA|16|TRBJ1-2
CASSSLLGGGAYGYTF
>TRBV5-1|NA|17|TRBJ2-7
CASSAGGADSYSYEQYF
>TRBV7-7|NA|15|TRBJ2-1
CASSLSGGSYNEQFF
>TRBV4-2|NA|15|TRBJ2-7
CASSLGGGVSYEQYF
>TRBV7-2|NA|13|TRBJ2-1
CASSLLQNNEQFF
>TRBV15|NA|15|TRBJ2-7
CATSRVRGSNYEQYF
>TRBV5-6|NA|14|TRBJ1-4
CASSLRTEGEKLFF
>TRBV2|NA|14|TRBJ1-2
CASSDKGQSYGYTF
>TRBV6-5|NA|12|TRBJ1-2
CASNPGLGGYTF
>TRBV19|NA|15|TRBJ2-7
CASSAPGLAGYEQYF
>TRBV25-1|NA|15|TRBJ2-7
CASSDPGRAADEQYF
>TRBV5-1|NA|14|TRBJ2-6
CASESGTGANVLTF
>TRBV27|NA|11|TRBJ2-2
CASSSGGELFF
>TRBV27|once|14|TRBJ2-5
CASSPGNGRETQYF
>TRBV6-5|once|15|TRBJ1-1
CASSYSGTAGLGAFF
>TRBV7-9|NA|11|TRBJ1-1
CASSLNTEAFF
>TRBV27|NA|14|TRBJ1-2
CASSLSGLAVGYTF
>TRBV27|NA|16|TRBJ1-1
CASSLFPLGMNTEAFF
>TRBV19|NA|13|TRBJ2-1
CASSISVYNEQFF
>TRBV19|NA|13|TRBJ1-1
CASSRTLSTEAFF
>TRBV7-2|NA|15|TRBJ2-7
CASSLGGGISYEQYF
>TRBV7-9|NA|13|TRBJ1-2
CASRPGDRDGYTF
>TRBV10-1|NA|14|TRBJ2-7
CASSVDEGSYEQYF
>TRBV25-1|NA|12|TRBJ2-2
CASSVLGGELFF
>TRBV19|NA|16|TRBJ1-3
CASSMPWTVSGNTIYF
>TRBV6-9|NA|11|TRBJ2-5
CASIFMETQYF
>TRBV2|NA|14|TRBJ2-5
CASRDTSGQETQYF
>TRBV18|NA|17|TRBJ1-2
CASSPVDRAAPNYGYTF
>TRBV19|NA|15|TRBJ1-2
CASTTRRQDSYGYTF
>TRBV29-1|NA|15|TRBJ2-3
CSVETGGPSTDTQYF
>TRBV7-8|NA|15|TRBJ2-3
CASSLGPDSMDTQYF
>TRBV9|NA|18|TRBJ2-7
CASSPLPPGLAGGYEQYF
>TRBV29-1|NA|15|TRBJ2-7
CSVEVDSPPDYEQYF
>TRBV29-1|NA|13|TRBJ2-7
CSVVGTVKHEQYF
>TRBV7-9|NA|12|TRBJ2-7
CASSPDQLEQYF
>TRBV27|NA|13|TRBJ1-4
CASSFSLYEKLFF
>TRBV4-2|NA|15|TRBJ2-7
CASSQERGGSYEQYF
>TRBV7-9|NA|12|TRBJ1-2
CASSLGLKDYTF
>TRBV7-3|few|17|TRBJ2-1
CASSRSLAGDSYNEQFF
>TRBV7-9|NA|16|TRBJ1-4
CASSLGPATTNEKLFF
>TRBV10-2|few|15|TRBJ2-7
CASSDPVGLAYEQYF